These 5 T cell receptor beta chains came from one sample sequenced in a study of blood T cell repertoires in COVID-19. Repertoires were generated with immunoSEQ multiplex PCR, while TCRdb's copy carries only in-frame clones and drops some. The sample records fewer than 130,000 clones, roughly 82% being singletons. Material for sequencing was peripheral blood. The receptor set was obtained from a woman aged 60-75 years with acute or convalescent COVID-19.

This clone was picked up a small number of times. The chain carries TRBV9 and TRBJ2-7; 8 bases agree with TRBD1. CDR1 and CDR2 from the germline V gene are SGDLS and YYNGEE. This CDR3 has 15 residues. The junction had 8 bases not matched to a gene; V was cut back by 2 bases and J by 4 bases. Written as DNA, the CDR3 is TGTGCCAGCAGCGTGTCGGGACAGGCCGATTACGAGCAGTACTTC. Translation gives CASSVSGQADYEQYF.

The CDR3 spells CASSESQGFEAFF. DNA of the CDR3: TGTGCCAGCAGTGAATCACAGGGGTTTGAAGCTTTCTTT. The chain combines TRBV6-1 with TRBJ1-1, with 7 positions matching TRBD1. The V gene end was trimmed by 2 bases and the J gene end by 7 bases; junction bases not matched to a gene: 4. Germline V CDR1 and CDR2: MNHNS, SASEGT. The CDR3 sequence is 13 residues long.

The chain couples TRBV27 to TRBJ1-1, with D tentatively TRBD1 (5 bases). Germline assignment: CDR1 MNHEY and CDR2 SMNVEV (reference sequence). The V gene lost 4 bases and the J gene lost 6 bases, with 15 bases spanning the gap. This CDR3 is 14 amino acids long. In DNA, the CDR3 is TGTGCCAGCAGTTCATCCTTTCGACAGTCTGAAGCTTTCTTT. It encodes CASSSSFRQSEAFF.

The chain employs TRBV4-3 and TRBJ2-3, with 11 positions matching TRBD2. Germline CDR1 and CDR2: LGHNA and YSLEER. CDR3 length: 15 residues. V lost 3 bases to trimming and J lost 2 bases; unmatched junction nucleotides: 1. The CDR3 loop is CASSQTSGVTDTQYF. The DNA for the CDR3 is TGCGCCAGCAGCCAGACTAGCGGGGTCACAGATACGCAGTATTTT.

The chain recombines TRBV18 with TRBJ1-1; D may be TRBD1 (6 bases). Trimming took 8 bases from V and 3 from J, leaving 10 bases between them. CDR3 length equals 12 residues. CDR1 KGHSH and CDR2 LQKENI come from the germline V gene. The CDR3 nucleotides are TGTGCCAGCCGACAGGTTGACACTGAAGCTTTCTTT. Amino acid sequence: CASRQVDTEAFF.